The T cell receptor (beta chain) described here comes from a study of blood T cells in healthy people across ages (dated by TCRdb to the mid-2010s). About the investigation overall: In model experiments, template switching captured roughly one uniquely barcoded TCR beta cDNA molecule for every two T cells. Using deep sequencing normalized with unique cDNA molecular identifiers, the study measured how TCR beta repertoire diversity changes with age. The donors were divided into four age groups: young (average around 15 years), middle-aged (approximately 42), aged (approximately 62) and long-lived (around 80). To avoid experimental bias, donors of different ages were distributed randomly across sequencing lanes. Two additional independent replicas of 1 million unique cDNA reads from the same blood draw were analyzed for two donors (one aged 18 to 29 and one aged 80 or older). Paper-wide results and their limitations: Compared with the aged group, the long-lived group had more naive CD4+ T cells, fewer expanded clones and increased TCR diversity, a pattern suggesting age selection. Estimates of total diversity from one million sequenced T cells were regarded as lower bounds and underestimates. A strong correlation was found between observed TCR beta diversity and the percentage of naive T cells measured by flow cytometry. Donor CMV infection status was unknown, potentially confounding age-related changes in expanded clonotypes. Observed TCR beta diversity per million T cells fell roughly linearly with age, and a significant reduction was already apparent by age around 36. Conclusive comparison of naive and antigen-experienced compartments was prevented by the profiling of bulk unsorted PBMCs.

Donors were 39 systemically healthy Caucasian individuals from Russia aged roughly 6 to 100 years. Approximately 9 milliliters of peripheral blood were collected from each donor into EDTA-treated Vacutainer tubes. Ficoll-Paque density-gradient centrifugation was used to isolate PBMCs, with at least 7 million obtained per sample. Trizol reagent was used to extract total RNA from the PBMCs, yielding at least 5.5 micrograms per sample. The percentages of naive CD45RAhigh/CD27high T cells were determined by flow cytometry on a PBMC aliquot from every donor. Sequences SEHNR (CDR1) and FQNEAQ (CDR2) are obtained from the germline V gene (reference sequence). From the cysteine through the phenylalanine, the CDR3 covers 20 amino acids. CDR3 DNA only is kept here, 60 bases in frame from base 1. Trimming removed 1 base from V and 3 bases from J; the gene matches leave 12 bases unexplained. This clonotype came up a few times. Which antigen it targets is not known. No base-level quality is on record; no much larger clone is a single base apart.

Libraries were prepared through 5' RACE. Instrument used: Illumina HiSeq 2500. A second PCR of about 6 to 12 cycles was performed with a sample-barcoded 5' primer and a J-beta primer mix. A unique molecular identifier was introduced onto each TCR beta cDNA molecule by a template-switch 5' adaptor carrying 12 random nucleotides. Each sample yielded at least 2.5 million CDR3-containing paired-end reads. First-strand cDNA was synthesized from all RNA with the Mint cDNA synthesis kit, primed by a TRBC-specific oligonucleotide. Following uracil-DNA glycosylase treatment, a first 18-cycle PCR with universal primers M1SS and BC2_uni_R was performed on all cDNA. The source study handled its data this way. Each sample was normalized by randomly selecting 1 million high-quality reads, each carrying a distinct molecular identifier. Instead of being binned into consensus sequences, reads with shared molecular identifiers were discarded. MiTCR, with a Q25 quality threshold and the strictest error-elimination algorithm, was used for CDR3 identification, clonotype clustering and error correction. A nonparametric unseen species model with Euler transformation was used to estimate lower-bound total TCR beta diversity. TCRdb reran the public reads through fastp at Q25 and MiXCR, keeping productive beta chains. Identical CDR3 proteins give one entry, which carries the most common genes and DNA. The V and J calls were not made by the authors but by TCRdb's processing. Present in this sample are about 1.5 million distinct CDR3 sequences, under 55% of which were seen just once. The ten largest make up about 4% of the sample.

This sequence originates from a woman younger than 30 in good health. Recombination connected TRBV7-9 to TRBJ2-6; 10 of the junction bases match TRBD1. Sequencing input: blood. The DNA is TGTGCCAGCAGCTTAGTCTTGGGACAGGGGACTAAATTTGGGGCCAACGTCCTGACTTTC. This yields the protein CASSLVLGQGTKFGANVLTF.